The rows below give T cell receptor beta chains drawn from one sample of a study of T cell responses to AZD1222 COVID-19 vaccine. TCRdb keeps only in-frame clones here, not all; method: immunoSEQ multiplex PCR. The sample lists about 160,000 clones, around 87% occurring once. The sequencing used peripheral blood, collected on day 0 of AZD1222 vaccination. Receptors originate from an adult in good health. Both conserved end residues are part of each CDR3. The order of the fields is D gene, CDR3 length, V gene, clone size, J gene, CDR3 protein, CDR3 DNA. The D gene is left open where the match is weak. The listing skips clone size in some rows; elsewhere it reads once, few, many or a size class.

d_gene: NA; len: 15; v_gene: TRBV11-3; abundance: NA; j_gene: TRBJ1-5; CDR3aa: CASSTSLGTNQPQHF; CDR3nt: TGTGCCAGCAGTACCTCCCTGGGGACCAATCAGCCCCAGCATTTT
d_gene: NA; len: 16; v_gene: TRBV5-1; abundance: NA; j_gene: TRBJ2-3; CDR3aa: CASSLETATSTDTQYF; CDR3nt: TGCGCCAGCAGCTTGGAGACAGCTACTAGCACAGATACGCAGTATTTT
d_gene: NA; len: 13; v_gene: TRBV10-1; abundance: NA; j_gene: TRBJ1-3; CDR3aa: CASTDGPEATIYF; CDR3nt: TGCGCCAGCACGGACGGACCGGAGGCCACCATATATTTT
d_gene: NA; len: 17; v_gene: TRBV5-8; abundance: NA; j_gene: TRBJ2-1; CDR3aa: CASSSFLGQSSYNEQFF; CDR3nt: TGTGCCAGCAGCTCTTTCCTTGGCCAGAGCTCCTACAATGAGCAGTTCTTC
d_gene: NA; len: 15; v_gene: TRBV7-2; abundance: once; j_gene: TRBJ2-2; CDR3aa: CASSFSVGNTWELFF; CDR3nt: TGTGCCAGCAGCTTCAGCGTGGGAAACACCTGGGAGCTGTTTTTT
d_gene: TRBD2; len: 15; v_gene: TRBV5-1; abundance: NA; j_gene: TRBJ2-5; CDR3aa: CASSRLAGVQETQYF; CDR3nt: TGCGCCAGCAGCCGACTAGCGGGGGTCCAAGAGACCCAGTACTTC
d_gene: NA; len: 17; v_gene: TRBV9; abundance: NA; j_gene: TRBJ1-6; CDR3aa: CASSASPIGQLSFTLHF; CDR3nt: TGTGCCAGCAGCGCTAGCCCTATCGGACAGCTATCCTTCACCCTCCACTTT
d_gene: TRBD1; len: 14; v_gene: TRBV7-9; abundance: NA; j_gene: TRBJ2-2; CDR3aa: CASSSDRGVLELFF; CDR3nt: TGTGCCAGCAGTTCGGACAGGGGAGTGTTGGAGCTGTTTTTT
d_gene: NA; len: 14; v_gene: TRBV15; abundance: NA; j_gene: TRBJ1-4; CDR3aa: CATSRPGGNEKLFF; CDR3nt: TGTGCCACCAGCAGACCGGGGGGGAATGAAAAACTGTTTTTT
d_gene: TRBD1; len: 17; v_gene: TRBV7-2; abundance: NA; j_gene: TRBJ1-1; CDR3aa: CASSTSGTGGSNTEAFF; CDR3nt: TGTGCCAGCAGCACTTCCGGGACAGGGGGTTCGAACACTGAAGCTTTCTTT
d_gene: TRBD1; len: 15; v_gene: TRBV11-2; abundance: NA; j_gene: TRBJ2-2; CDR3aa: CASSQGQGIAGELFF; CDR3nt: TGTGCCAGCAGCCAAGGACAGGGGATCGCCGGGGAGCTGTTTTTT
d_gene: NA; len: 13; v_gene: TRBV6-4; abundance: few; j_gene: TRBJ2-3; CDR3aa: CASSARATDTQYF; CDR3nt: TGTGCCAGCAGTGCTAGGGCGACAGATACGCAGTATTTT
d_gene: NA; len: 11; v_gene: TRBV12-3/TRBV12-4; abundance: NA; j_gene: TRBJ1-2; CDR3aa: CASSSPGGYTF; CDR3nt: TGTGCCAGCAGTTCCCCCGGGGGCTACACCTTC
d_gene: NA; len: 15; v_gene: TRBV9; abundance: NA; j_gene: TRBJ2-5; CDR3aa: CASSVAGTNQETQYF; CDR3nt: TGTGCCAGCAGCGTAGCCGGGACCAACCAAGAGACCCAGTACTTC
d_gene: TRBD2; len: 15; v_gene: TRBV5-6; abundance: NA; j_gene: TRBJ2-1; CDR3aa: CASSPWGGAYNEQFF; CDR3nt: TGTGCCAGCAGCCCTTGGGGGGGTGCCTACAATGAGCAGTTCTTC
d_gene: NA; len: 15; v_gene: TRBV4-3; abundance: NA; j_gene: TRBJ1-3; CDR3aa: CASSRVDSSGNTIYF; CDR3nt: TGCGCCAGCAGCCGGGTTGACAGCTCTGGAAACACCATATATTTT
d_gene: NA; len: 12; v_gene: TRBV5-1; abundance: NA; j_gene: TRBJ2-7; CDR3aa: CASRQQTGPPYF; CDR3nt: TGCGCCAGCAGACAACAGACAGGCCCCCCGTACTTC
d_gene: NA; len: 15; v_gene: TRBV5-1; abundance: NA; j_gene: TRBJ2-1; CDR3aa: CASSLVSLGLDEQFF; CDR3nt: TGCGCCAGCAGCTTGGTTTCTCTTGGGCTAGACGAGCAGTTCTTC
d_gene: NA; len: 15; v_gene: TRBV4-3; abundance: NA; j_gene: TRBJ2-3; CDR3aa: CASSQVGASTDTQYF; CDR3nt: TGCGCCAGCAGCCAAGTTGGGGCGAGCACAGATACGCAGTATTTT
d_gene: NA; len: 19; v_gene: TRBV4-1; abundance: NA; j_gene: TRBJ1-3; CDR3aa: CASSNGTLRGPNIRNTIYF; CDR3nt: TGCGCCAGCAGTAACGGAACCCTCCGGGGGCCTAATATCCGAAACACCATATATTTT
d_gene: TRBD1; len: 12; v_gene: TRBV12-3/TRBV12-4; abundance: NA; j_gene: TRBJ1-2; CDR3aa: CASGWTGEGYTF; CDR3nt: TGTGCCAGCGGGTGGACAGGGGAAGGCTACACCTTC
d_gene: TRBD1; len: 14; v_gene: TRBV13; abundance: once; j_gene: TRBJ1-1; CDR3aa: CASSLATGGTEAFF; CDR3nt: TGTGCCAGCAGCTTAGCCACAGGGGGCACTGAAGCTTTCTTT
d_gene: NA; len: 11; v_gene: TRBV10-3; abundance: NA; j_gene: TRBJ2-5; CDR3aa: CATTERGTQYF; CDR3nt: TGTGCCACGACAGAAAGGGGGACCCAGTACTTC
d_gene: NA; len: 14; v_gene: TRBV7-6; abundance: NA; j_gene: TRBJ1-5; CDR3aa: CASSPGYSNQPQHF; CDR3nt: TGTGCCAGCAGCCCCGGGTATAGCAATCAGCCCCAGCATTTT
d_gene: NA; len: 14; v_gene: TRBV5-6; abundance: NA; j_gene: TRBJ2-7; CDR3aa: CASSLGFLAYEQYF; CDR3nt: TGTGCCAGCAGCTTGGGGTTTCTAGCTTACGAGCAGTACTTC
d_gene: NA; len: 13; v_gene: TRBV4-1; abundance: NA; j_gene: TRBJ2-3; CDR3aa: CASRIQGTDTQYF; CDR3nt: TGCGCCAGCAGGATCCAGGGCACAGATACGCAGTATTTT
d_gene: TRBD1; len: 13; v_gene: TRBV2; abundance: once; j_gene: TRBJ1-6; CDR3aa: CAGVTGGNSPLHF; CDR3nt: TGTGCCGGAGTAACAGGGGGCAATTCACCCCTCCACTTT
d_gene: NA; len: 12; v_gene: TRBV7-2; abundance: NA; j_gene: TRBJ2-7; CDR3aa: CASSWWDGEQYF; CDR3nt: TGTGCCAGCAGCTGGTGGGACGGCGAGCAGTACTTC
d_gene: TRBD1; len: 12; v_gene: TRBV3-1/TRBV3-2; abundance: NA; j_gene: TRBJ2-1; CDR3aa: CASSQVRQGQFF; CDR3nt: TGTGCCAGCAGCCAAGTTCGACAGGGGCAGTTCTTC
d_gene: TRBD2; len: 16; v_gene: TRBV28; abundance: NA; j_gene: TRBJ2-5; CDR3aa: CASSLLTSGGGETQYF; CDR3nt: TGTGCCAGCAGTTTATTAACTAGCGGGGGCGGAGAGACCCAGTACTTC
d_gene: TRBD2; len: 17; v_gene: TRBV7-2; abundance: NA; j_gene: TRBJ2-1; CDR3aa: CASSVTGGLSSYNEQFF; CDR3nt: TGTGCCAGCAGCGTCACGGGGGGTCTCAGCTCCTACAATGAGCAGTTCTTC
d_gene: NA; len: 14; v_gene: TRBV24-1; abundance: NA; j_gene: TRBJ2-2; CDR3aa: CATSDSGGTGELFF; CDR3nt: TGTGCCACCAGTGATTCCGGGGGTACCGGGGAGCTGTTTTTT
d_gene: NA; len: 14; v_gene: TRBV18; abundance: NA; j_gene: TRBJ2-2; CDR3aa: CASSLNQNTGELFF; CDR3nt: TGTGCCAGCTCCCTCAACCAGAACACCGGGGAGCTGTTTTTT
d_gene: NA; len: 12; v_gene: TRBV6-2/TRBV6-3; abundance: few; j_gene: TRBJ2-4; CDR3aa: CASSYSSNIQYF; CDR3nt: TGTGCCAGCAGTTACTCGAGCAACATTCAGTACTTC
d_gene: NA; len: 16; v_gene: TRBV29-1; abundance: once; j_gene: TRBJ1-4; CDR3aa: CSAQVGILTTNEKLFF; CDR3nt: TGCAGCGCCCAGGTGGGGATCCTCACAACTAATGAAAAACTGTTTTTT
d_gene: NA; len: 16; v_gene: TRBV4-1; abundance: NA; j_gene: TRBJ1-5; CDR3aa: CASSQDGGIGNQPQHF; CDR3nt: TGCGCCAGCAGCCAAGATGGTGGGATAGGCAATCAGCCCCAGCATTTT
d_gene: TRBD1; len: 13; v_gene: TRBV6-1; abundance: NA; j_gene: TRBJ1-1; CDR3aa: CASSEARRGRAFF; CDR3nt: TGTGCCAGCAGTGAAGCGCGCAGGGGGAGAGCTTTCTTT
d_gene: NA; len: 14; v_gene: TRBV7-9; abundance: NA; j_gene: TRBJ2-5; CDR3aa: CASRLKTGGETQYF; CDR3nt: TGTGCCAGCAGACTAAAGACAGGCGGGGAGACCCAGTACTTC